A single sample is the source of the 20 T cell receptor beta chains below, sequenced in a study of blood T cell repertoires in COVID-19. Sequencing used immunoSEQ multiplex PCR; TCRdb keeps in-frame clones, though not all of them. The sample holds 300,000 to 350,000 clones, 75% to 95% seen once. What was sequenced was peripheral blood. The receptor set was obtained from a woman in her 30s with COVID-19, enrolled during active disease.

The chain uses TRBV3-1 (or the pseudogene TRBV3-2) and TRBJ2-2; 11 positions match TRBD2. The trim removed 4 bases at V and 2 bases at J, leaving 3 bases unmatched. CDR3 length: 16 residues. Germline-derived CDR1 and CDR2 are LGHDT and YNNKEL (reference sequence). CDR3 coding DNA: TGTGCCAGCAGCCGACTAGCGGGGACCAACACCGGGGAGCTGTTTTTT. Protein: CASSRLAGTNTGELFF.

The V call is TRBV7-9, the J call TRBJ2-1, with 9 bases lining up with TRBD2. This CDR3 contains 17 residues. J gave up 7 bases and V 2 bases, and 12 bases lay outside the gene matches. Germline CDR1 SEHNR, CDR2 FQNEAQ (reference sequence). CDR3 residues: CASSLSRAAGGRNEQFF. CDR3 bases: TGTGCCAGCAGCTTAAGTAGGGCAGCGGGAGGACGGAATGAGCAGTTCTTC.

The J gene is TRBJ2-6, the V gene TRBV15; TRBD1 aligns across 10 bases. CDR1 and CDR2 (germline): LNHNV, YYDKDF (reference sequence). This CDR3 has 16 residues. With V trimmed by 8 bases and J by 3 bases, 7 bases remained unmatched. The CDR3: CATGTGAFIGANVLTF. As DNA, the CDR3 is TGTGCCACCGGGACAGGGGCCTTTATTGGGGCCAACGTCCTGACTTTC.

The CDR3 coding sequence is TGTGCCTGGGGTGGGGGGTTGAGCAATCAGCCCCAGCATTTT. Amino acid sequence: CAWGGGLSNQPQHF. The J gene is TRBJ1-5, the V gene TRBV30, with D perhaps TRBD1 (5 bases). The CDR3 sequence is 14 residues long. V dropped 5 bases and J dropped 1 base, with 12 bases sitting between them. In germline, CDR1 is GTSNPN, CDR2 SVGIG (reference sequence).

V is TRBV29-1 and J is TRBJ2-2; the match to TRBD2 covers 7 bases. Losses at the gene ends were 2 bases for V and 4 bases for J; bases not matched to a gene: 7. Germline V gene data show CDR1 as SQVTM and CDR2 as ANQGSEA. The CDR3 is 15 amino acids. The chain's CDR3 is CSVELAGAATGELFF. CDR3 nucleotide sequence: TGCAGCGTTGAACTTGCGGGAGCGGCCACCGGGGAGCTGTTTTTT.

The chain combines TRBV6-6 with TRBJ2-7; 7 bases match TRBD2. The CDR3 extends over 14 amino acids. Looked up from germline, CDR1 is MNHNY and CDR2 is SVGAGI (reference sequence). The V gene end was trimmed by 5 bases and the J gene end by 0 bases; junction bases not matched to a gene: 4. The CDR3 loop is CASSGTMSSYEQYF. CDR3 in DNA: TGTGCCAGCAGTGGGACTATGAGCTCCTACGAGCAGTACTTC.

This clone was seen just once. V and J are TRBV5-1 and TRBJ2-7, with 12 bases fitting TRBD2. V lost 4 bases, J lost 3 bases, and 8 bases stayed unmatched. Germline V gene sequence: CDR1 SGHRS, CDR2 YFSETQ. The CDR3 runs 16 residues. CDR3 protein: CASSPRSGLAGYEQYF. CDR3 coding DNA: TGCGCCAGCAGCCCCAGATCGGGACTAGCGGGCTACGAGCAGTACTTC.

This clone came up once. This chain uses TRBV7-3 with TRBJ2-7, with TRBD1 as a possible D gene (5 bases). V gave up 4 bases and J gave up 2 bases, with 12 bases separating them. The germline CDR1 and CDR2 sequences are SGHTA and FQGTGA. The length of the CDR3 is 14 residues. The CDR3 nucleotides are TGTGCCAGCAGCTCACAGGTTGGGGCCTACGAGCAGTACTTC. It encodes CASSSQVGAYEQYF.

The V call is TRBV6-2 or TRBV6-3, the J call TRBJ1-1, with D uncertain. The V gene lost 2 bases and the J gene lost 2 bases, with 6 bases spanning the gap. CDR1 and CDR2 (germline): MNHEY, SVGEGT. The CDR3 is 13 amino acids. Written as DNA, the CDR3 is TGTGCCAGCAGTTACAACATAAACACTGAAGCTTTCTTT. Amino acids: CASSYNINTEAFF.

V and J are TRBV4-3 and TRBJ2-3, with TRBD2 matching over 8 bases. The J segment lost 5 bases and the V segment lost 1 base, leaving 8 bases of the junction unmatched. Per the germline V gene, CDR1 is LGHNA and CDR2 is YSLEER. The CDR3 runs 16 residues. CDR3 bases: TGCGCCAGCAGCCAAGGATCGGGGGGGCGGCGAGATACGCAGTATTTT. Its translation: CASSQGSGGRRDTQYF.

The CDR3 here is CASKREMGEQYF. DNA for the CDR3: TGTGCCAGCAAGCGGGAGATGGGCGAGCAGTACTTC. This chain connects TRBV28 to TRBJ2-7, with 8 bases fitting TRBD2. Germline-derived CDR1 and CDR2 are MDHEN and SYDVKM. The CDR3 has 12 residues. Trimming at V came to 7 bases and at J to 6 bases, leaving 5 bases not matched to a gene. The variable domain in full, with the rest retrieved from reference TRBV28 and TRBJ2-7, is DVKVTQSSRYLVKRTGEKVFLECVQDMDHENMFWYRQDPGLGLRLIYFSYDVKMKEKGDIPEGYSVSREKKERFSLILESASTNQTSMYLCASKREMGEQYFGPGTRLTVT.

V is TRBV7-2 and J is TRBJ2-1; the match to TRBD2 covers 8 bases. Trimming took 3 bases from V and 0 from J; bases not matched to a gene: 1. Germline CDR1 SGHTA, CDR2 FQGNSA. The CDR3 has 15 residues. For the CDR3, the DNA is TGTGCCAGCAGCTTTAGCGGGAACTCCTACAATGAGCAGTTCTTC. Translating it yields CASSFSGNSYNEQFF.

This rearrangement joins TRBV10-3 to TRBJ2-1; 7 bases fit TRBD2. With V trimmed by 0 bases and J by 4 bases, 9 bases remained unmatched. In germline, CDR1 is ENHRY, CDR2 SYGVKD. The CDR3 extends over 17 amino acids. DNA for the CDR3: TGTGCCATCAGTGAGTCGGGCGGGAGAAGGCAATACAATGAGCAGTTCTTC. Its protein is CAISESGGRRQYNEQFF.

The chain carries TRBV11-1 and TRBJ2-4; D is possibly TRBD2 (5 bases). The CDR3 extends over 16 amino acids. The V and J ends lost 2 bases and 1 base respectively, with 12 bases between them. In germline, CDR1 is SGHAT, CDR2 FQDESV (reference sequence). CDR3 sequence: CASSLMVGEAKNIQYF. The DNA of the CDR3 is TGTGCCAGCAGCTTAATGGTCGGGGAGGCCAAAAACATTCAGTACTTC.

This chain connects TRBV28 to TRBJ1-5, with D unclear. V lost 2 bases, J lost 0 bases, and 8 bases lay in between. The CDR3 consists of 15 residues. Germline loops: CDR1 MDHEN, CDR2 SYDVKM. For the CDR3, the DNA is TGTGCCAGCAGTTTAGCGGGGTATAGCAATCAGCCCCAGCATTTT. Residues: CASSLAGYSNQPQHF.

The chain employs TRBV18 and TRBJ2-2, with 7 bases matching TRBD1. The V gene end was trimmed by 3 bases and the J gene end by 7 bases; junction bases not matched to a gene: 8. CDR1 and CDR2 from the germline V gene are KGHSH and LQKENI. CDR3 size: 15 residues. The CDR3 DNA is TGTGCCAGCTCACCCTCGACAGGGACGGGCGGGGAGCTGTTTTTT. It encodes CASSPSTGTGGELFF.

The rearrangement uses TRBV10-3 and TRBJ2-1; tentatively, D is TRBD2 (6 bases). Germline V CDR1 and CDR2: ENHRY, SYGVKD. V lost 6 bases and J lost 5, with 8 bases in between. The CDR3 has 12 amino acids. CDR3: CAISRLDNEQFF. CDR3 bases: TGTGCCATCAGCCGACTAGACAATGAGCAGTTCTTC.

The chain recombines TRBV2 with TRBJ2-3; 15 positions match TRBD2. This CDR3 has 17 amino acids. V was pared by 7 bases and J by 2 bases, with 7 bases of the junction left unmatched. The germline gives CDR1 SNHLY, CDR2 FYNNEI. The CDR3 region has the DNA TGTGCCAGCACTCCTGGACTAGCGGGAGGGTACACAGATACGCAGTATTTT. Protein product: CASTPGLAGGYTDTQYF.

The chain couples TRBV7-9 to TRBJ1-5, with D possibly being TRBD1 (5 bases). The CDR3 sequence is 18 residues long. Trimming took off 0 bases at V and 6 bases at J, with 21 bases between the two ends. Per germline, CDR1 SEHNR and CDR2 FQNEAQ (reference sequence). The CDR3 is CASSLARPTEIRGQPQHF. CDR3 DNA: TGTGCCAGCAGCTTAGCAAGACCGACCGAGATAAGGGGTCAGCCCCAGCATTTT.

The rearrangement joins TRBV7-2 to TRBJ1-2, with D possibly TRBD1 on 6 matching bases. Germline CDR1 reads SGHTA; CDR2 reads FQGNSA. The V end was cut by 8 bases, the J end by 5 bases, with 12 bases between. This CDR3 spans 12 amino acids. The CDR3 sequence is CASWGLVYGYTF. The CDR3 DNA reads TGTGCCAGCTGGGGGCTTGTTTATGGCTACACCTTC.